These 22 T cell receptor beta chains share one sample of origin, sequenced in a study of control samples from healthy donors and cancer patients. Assay: immunoSEQ multiplex PCR; the TCRdb copy retains only in-frame clones and omits some. The sample comprises fewer than 200,000 clones, nearly 90% of which are singletons, and about 1.4% rests with the top ten. The sample consisted of blood. The receptor source for this set is a woman in her forties or fifties in good health.

The CDR3 DNA follows: TGTGCCAGCAGCCAAGCCATCGGGGGAGCCTACGAGCAGTACTTC. It codes for CASSQAIGGAYEQYF. The genes are TRBV3-1 (or the pseudogene TRBV3-2) and TRBJ2-7; perhaps TRBD2 as D (6 bases). Germline CDR1 reads LGHDT; CDR2 reads YNNKEL (reference sequence). Deletions cut 1 base from V and 2 bases from J, with 12 bases between. The CDR3 totals 15 residues.

This clone was observed a single time. This rearrangement joins TRBV5-6 to TRBJ2-7; TRBD1 matches at 11 bases. With V trimmed by 2 bases and J by 3 bases, 10 bases remained unmatched. This CDR3 contains 17 residues. From germline, CDR1 is SGHDT and CDR2 YYEEEE. CDR3 sequence reads: CASSFPPPGTGGYEQYF. CDR3 nucleotides: TGTGCCAGCAGCTTCCCTCCCCCCGGGACAGGGGGCTACGAGCAGTACTTC.

The rearrangement joins TRBV7-2 to TRBJ2-1, with 8 bases identical to TRBD2. V trimming: 1 base; J trimming: 4 bases; junction bases outside the gene matches: 3. This CDR3 contains 15 residues. The germline CDR1 and CDR2 sequences are SGHTA and FQGNSA. CDR3 in DNA: TGTGCCAGCAGCTTAGGTAGCGGGGAATACAATGAGCAGTTCTTC. Translating gives CASSLGSGEYNEQFF.

The V call is TRBV5-1, the J call TRBJ2-7, with D possibly TRBD2 on 6 matching bases. Trimming took 3 bases from V and 0 from J, leaving 16 bases between them. This CDR3 comprises 16 residues. Per the germline V gene, CDR1 is SGHRS and CDR2 is YFSETQ. The DNA of the CDR3 is TGCGCCAGCAGCTCGGGGGTCTCCCTCTTCTCCTACGAGCAGTACTTC. It is translated as CASSSGVSLFSYEQYF.

This chain uses TRBV27 with TRBJ2-7, with 8 bases that match TRBD2. V lost 2 bases and J lost 2; bases outside the gene matches: 5. In germline, CDR1 is MNHEY, CDR2 SMNVEV (reference sequence). The CDR3 totals 15 residues. The CDR3 loop is CASSLRGGRTYEQYF. Here the CDR3 DNA reads TGTGCCAGCAGTTTACGCGGGGGGCGGACCTACGAGCAGTACTTC.

This clone was seen just once. As DNA, the CDR3 is TGTGCCAGCAGTAGGGCGCGAGGGAATAATTCACCCCTCCACTTT. As protein: CASSRARGNNSPLHF. J is TRBJ1-6 and V is TRBV6-5; D call uncertain. V was pared by 5 bases and J by 5 bases, with 13 bases between. The germline V gene encodes CDR1 MNHEY and CDR2 SVGAGI. This CDR3 comprises 15 residues.

The chain is built from TRBV3-1 (or the pseudogene TRBV3-2) and TRBJ2-7, with 7 nucleotides matching TRBD1. The CDR3 spans 15 residues. V shed 6 bases, J shed 3 bases, and the junction held 11 bases outside the gene matches. The germline gives CDR1 LGHDT, CDR2 YNNKEL (reference sequence). Here the CDR3 DNA reads TGTGCCAGCAGTGGCAGGGACAGCGGTTACTACGAGCAGTACTTC. Protein: CASSGRDSGYYEQYF.

This chain connects TRBV4-3 to TRBJ1-2, with D possibly TRBD1 on 6 matching bases. The CDR3 has 15 residues. Germline CDR1 and CDR2: LGHNA and YSLEER. The V end lost 6 bases, the J end lost 5 bases, and 19 bases lay between the germline ends. CDR3 in DNA: TGCGCCAGCAGTATCTCCCGGGACACCACATATGGCTACACCTTC. Protein sequence: CASSISRDTTYGYTF.

This chain uses TRBV5-1 with TRBJ2-5; TRBD2 agrees at 8 bases. This CDR3 contains 13 residues. Germline V CDR1 and CDR2: SGHRS, YFSETQ. Unmatched junction bases numbered 9, after V lost 5 bases and J lost 9 bases. The CDR3: CASRSTSARAQYF. The CDR3 DNA follows: TGCGCCAGCAGGTCGACTAGCGCACGGGCCCAGTACTTC. The full variable domain, with the rest looked up from reference TRBV5-1 and TRBJ2-5, is KAGVTQTPRYLIKTRGQQVTLSCSPISGHRSVSWYQQTPGQGLQFLFEYFSETQRNKGNFPGRFSGRQFSNSRSEMNVSTLELGDSALYLCASRSTSARAQYFGPGTRLLVL.

This chain joins TRBV7-9 and TRBJ1-1, with 12 bases aligning to TRBD1. Looked up from germline, CDR1 is SEHNR and CDR2 is FQNEAQ (reference sequence). This CDR3 has 16 residues. Unmatched junction bases numbered 12, after V lost 2 bases and J lost 11 bases. This chain's CDR3 is CASSLPLRDRGLRAFF. DNA for the CDR3: TGTGCCAGCAGCTTACCTCTCCGGGACAGGGGGCTGAGGGCTTTCTTT.

This sequence joins TRBV15 and TRBJ1-5; D remains unclear. CDR3 length equals 13 residues. Germline V CDR1 and CDR2: LNHNV, YYDKDF (reference sequence). Trimming took off 9 bases at V and 0 bases at J, with 9 bases between the two ends. The CDR3 nucleotides read TGTGCCACTGGGGAGTATAGCAATCAGCCCCAGCATTTT. Its protein product is CATGEYSNQPQHF.

The rearrangement links TRBV6-2 or TRBV6-3 to TRBJ2-7; D is uncertain. CDR3 length: 11 residues. Germline CDR1 reads MNHEY; CDR2 reads SVGEGT. V was trimmed by 1 base and J by 5 bases, leaving 3 bases between them. In DNA form, the CDR3 reads TGTGCCAGCAGTTACTTCGACGAGCAGTACTTC. Its translation is CASSYFDEQYF.

The chain employs TRBV10-3 and TRBJ1-4; D not certain. V lost 2 bases, J lost 5 bases, and 6 bases lay in between. CDR1 ENHRY and CDR2 SYGVKD come from the germline V gene. CDR3 size: 13 residues. In DNA form, the CDR3 reads TGTGCCATCAGTGAGGGGAGCAATGAAAAACTGTTTTTT. Its protein product is CAISEGSNEKLFF.

This rearrangement joins TRBV24-1 to TRBJ2-2, with D hard to call. The CDR3 is 14 amino acids. Trimming cost V 7 bases and J 0 bases, with 8 bases left between them. CDR1 and CDR2 (germline): KGHDR, SFDVKD. The CDR3 nucleotides read TGTGCCACCAGCGATCCCCCGAACACCGGGGAGCTGTTTTTT. Amino acid sequence: CATSDPPNTGELFF.

This clone was seen only once. V usage is TRBV11-2 and J usage is TRBJ1-4, with TRBD1 matching over 7 bases. The germline V gene encodes CDR1 SGHAT and CDR2 FQNNGV. This CDR3 is built from 13 residues. With 0 bases clipped from V and 10 bases from J, the junction kept 2 bases outside the gene matches. This CDR3 reads CASSLEQGGKLFF. The DNA for the CDR3 is TGTGCCAGCAGCTTAGAGCAGGGGGGAAAACTGTTTTTT. The full variable domain, completed using reference TRBV11-2 and TRBJ1-4, is EAGVAQSPRYKIIEKRQSVAFWCNPISGHATLYWYQQILGQGPKLLIQFQNNGVVDDSQLPKDRFSAERLKGVDSTLKIQPAKLEDSAVYLCASSLEQGGKLFFGSGTQLSVL.

V and J are TRBV27 and TRBJ1-5; D ambiguous. The V gene lost 6 bases and the J gene lost 0 bases, with 15 bases spanning the gap. Germline V CDR1 and CDR2: MNHEY, SMNVEV (reference sequence). CDR3 length: 16 amino acids. The CDR3, as DNA: TGTGCCAGCAGATTACTCTCAGGTTATAGCAATCAGCCCCAGCATTTT. It yields the protein CASRLLSGYSNQPQHF.

This chain's CDR3 is CASSGRDGNEKLFF. CDR3 sequence (DNA): TGTGCCAGCAGCGGCCGGGACGGTAATGAAAAACTGTTTTTT. V and J are TRBV9 and TRBJ1-4; maybe TRBD1 (5 bases). Germline V lookup: CDR1 SGDLS, CDR2 YYNGEE. Trimming removed 3 bases from V and 4 bases from J, with 10 bases in between. This CDR3 has 14 residues.

The chain employs TRBV6-6 and TRBJ2-1; no definite D call. In germline, CDR1 is MNHNY, CDR2 SVGAGI (reference sequence). The CDR3 length is 13 residues. V was clipped by 1 base and J by 7 bases, with 8 bases between them. The CDR3 protein is CASSYLSENEQFF. For the CDR3, the DNA is TGTGCCAGCAGTTACTTGTCGGAGAATGAGCAGTTCTTC.

The rearrangement joins TRBV4-3 to TRBJ1-2, with D unclear. Looked up from germline, CDR1 is LGHNA and CDR2 is YSLEER. This CDR3 has 15 amino acids. Trimming shortened V by 1 base and J by 4 bases, and 13 bases separated the two germline ends. The CDR3 DNA reads as TGCGCCAGCAGCCAAGCACATACTGATCTCTATGGCTACACCTTC. Translation: CASSQAHTDLYGYTF.

This chain connects TRBV4-3 to TRBJ1-6; tentatively, D is TRBD1 (6 bases). The CDR3 runs to 15 residues. Deletions cut 4 bases from V and 10 bases from J, with 17 bases between. The germline CDR1 and CDR2 sequences are LGHNA and YSLEER. CDR3 coding DNA: TGCGCCAGCAGCCCCCGGTATGGGGGGGGCTCACCCCTCCACTTT. Translated: CASSPRYGGGSPLHF.

V gene TRBV6-6 combines with J gene TRBJ1-4; D ambiguous. Germline values: CDR1 MNHNY, CDR2 SVGAGI (reference sequence). This CDR3 comprises 16 residues. The V gene lost 0 bases and the J gene lost 8 bases, with 16 bases spanning the gap. CDR3 amino acids: CASSYSGFTFLEKLFF. CDR3 DNA sequence: TGTGCCAGCAGTTACTCGGGGTTTACGTTTTTGGAAAAACTGTTTTTT.

The chain carries TRBV6-1 and TRBJ1-5, with a tentative D call TRBD1 (5 bases). This CDR3 has 18 amino acids. CDR1 is MNHNS, CDR2 SASEGT, per germline. Between the trimmed V and J ends, which lost 3 bases and 0 bases, there was a span of 18 bases. Here the CDR3 reads CASSEAGQGKYSNQPQHF. The CDR3 DNA reads as TGTGCCAGCAGTGAGGCCGGGCAGGGAAAATATAGCAATCAGCCCCAGCATTTT.